This T cell receptor (beta chain) was obtained from a study of T cell repertoires in cytomegalovirus infection. Study as a whole: Selected CMV epitopes included recently identified HLA-C-restricted ones as well as well-studied HLA-B-restricted ones. Public signatures in TCR beta pointed to CMV infection and matching HLA type. Whole-study findings and limits: HLA-C-restricted TCR beta clonotypes specific for CMV led the ex vivo response.

As concerns this clonotype: Antigen unknown. A read error may produce the germline difference seen at one junction end.

TCRdb reprocessed the reads via MiXCR and lists one record per CDR3 protein. The table has about 920,000 distinct CDR3 sequences, roughly 31% seen once; the top ten hold about an eighth. Germline assignment: CDR1 LNHNV and CDR2 YYDKDF (reference sequence). The CDR3 extends over 15 amino acids. The sequencing used cultured CD8+ T cells from PBMCs, collected from culture after CMV antigen stimulation. The chain recombines TRBV15 with TRBJ1-5; 7 nucleotides agree with TRBD1. The clonotype originates from a human donor in good health (CMV status not recorded). Some clones in this sample may be carry-over from other donors' samples. The DNA for the CDR3 is TGTGCCACCAACAGAGACAGGGTTGCGGGGCGGCCCCAGCATTTT. Translated, it gives CATNRDRVAGRPQHF. The whole variable domain, filled in from reference TRBV15 and TRBJ1-5, reads DAMVIQNPRYQVTQFGKPVTLSCSQTLNHNVMYWYQQKSSQAPKLLFHYYDKDFNNEADTPDNFQSRRPNTSFCFLDIRSPGLGDTAMYLCATNRDRVAGRPQHFGDGTRLSIL.